This T cell receptor (beta chain) was observed in a study of cytomegalovirus exposure and HLA in healthy donors. A few counts support this clone. Its specificity is not known. This CDR3 region has 13 residues. Trimming took 1 base from V and 8 from J; bases not matched to a gene: 1. CDR1 and CDR2 from the germline V gene are SGHNT and YYREEE (reference sequence). Study results and limitations: CMV serostatus was the only recorded immune exposure for donors. The authors listed 150 to 200 TCR beta chains as cytomegalovirus-associated.

The PCR was carried out with 60 Vbeta primers and 13 Jbeta primers. Using immunoSEQ multiplex PCR, the repertoire was profiled, and TCRdb retains in-frame clones only, with some absent. The repertoire has some 100,000 clones, about 74% of them found once; the top ten carry 2% to 3%. The receptor was isolated from a female donor in good health and CMV-seronegative. The sequenced material came from PBMCs. The chain is built from TRBV5-4 and TRBJ1-4; 8 nucleotides line up with TRBD1. CDR3 DNA sequence: TGTGCCAGCAGCTTGACAGGGGGAGAAAAACTGTTTTTT. Protein: CASSLTGGEKLFF.